This T cell receptor (beta chain) emerged from a study of chemoradiotherapy in HPV16-positive cancers. The data were produced by immunoSEQ multiplex PCR, yet TCRdb's version contains in-frame clones alone and is incomplete. Of about 1,100 clones in the sample, around 83% were seen once. V shed 3 bases and J shed 4 bases, with 11 bases lying between them. Germline loops: CDR1 SGDLS, CDR2 YYNGEE. The CDR3 extends over 14 amino acids. The sample here was tumor tissue, taken from a patient who underwent chemoradiotherapy. This chain links TRBV9 with TRBJ2-1, with D perhaps TRBD2 (5 bases). The sequence came from a human donor with HPV-associated anogenital cancer. The CDR3: CASSDGVPYNEQFF. CDR3 in DNA: TGTGCCAGCAGCGACGGGGTCCCGTACAATGAGCAGTTCTTC. Looking up the rest from reference TRBV9 and TRBJ2-1 gives the full variable domain: DSGVTQTPKHLITATGQRVTLRCSPRSGDLSVYWYQQSLDQGLQFLIQYYNGEERAKGNILERFSAQQFPDLHSELNLSSLELGDSALYFCASSDGVPYNEQFFGPGTRLTVL.